This T cell receptor beta chain was sequenced for a study of human T cells and chemical hapten exposure. TCRdb re-called the RACE reads with MiXCR, one entry per CDR3 protein. The sample has roughly 120,000 distinct CDR3 sequences, 9% to 9.5% seen once. The CDR3 length is 12 residues. J was trimmed by 7 bases and V by 5 bases; bases with no gene match: 1. The germline CDR1 and CDR2 sequences are LNHNV and YYDKDF (reference sequence). The time point here: patch test 2, 6 weeks after DPC sensitization. Treatment described: therapeutic diphenylcyclopropenone sensitization with weekly scalp DPC. This clonotype occurred many times.

The TCR was taken from a woman between 40 and 55 years old with alopecia areata. Some clones in this sample may be carry-over from other donors' samples. The chain combines TRBV15 with TRBJ1-1; 10 nucleotides line up with TRBD1. The specimen comprised whole blood, sampled in connection with sensitization to the hapten diphenylcyclopropenone (DPC). This CDR3 reads CATSGDRGEAFF. CDR3 sequence (DNA): TGTGCCACCAGCGGGGACAGGGGTGAAGCTTTCTTT.